What follows is one TCR beta chain and its context. Germline CDR1 and CDR2: MDHEN and SYDVKM. J gave up 1 base and V 7 bases, and 3 bases lay outside the gene matches. The CDR3 length is 15 residues. The data stem from a study of technical replicates of blood from four donors. The data were produced by immunoSEQ multiplex PCR, yet TCRdb's version contains in-frame clones alone and is incomplete. The table records around 50,000 clones, roughly 95% of them present only once. The V gene is TRBV28, the J gene TRBJ2-1, with 11 bases fitting TRBD2. This TCR was sampled from a human donor in good health. Sequenced: T cells isolated from PBMCs. The CDR3 DNA follows: TGTGCCAGCACGATAGCGGGAGGGTCCTACAATGAGCAGTTCTTC. It specifies CASTIAGGSYNEQFF.